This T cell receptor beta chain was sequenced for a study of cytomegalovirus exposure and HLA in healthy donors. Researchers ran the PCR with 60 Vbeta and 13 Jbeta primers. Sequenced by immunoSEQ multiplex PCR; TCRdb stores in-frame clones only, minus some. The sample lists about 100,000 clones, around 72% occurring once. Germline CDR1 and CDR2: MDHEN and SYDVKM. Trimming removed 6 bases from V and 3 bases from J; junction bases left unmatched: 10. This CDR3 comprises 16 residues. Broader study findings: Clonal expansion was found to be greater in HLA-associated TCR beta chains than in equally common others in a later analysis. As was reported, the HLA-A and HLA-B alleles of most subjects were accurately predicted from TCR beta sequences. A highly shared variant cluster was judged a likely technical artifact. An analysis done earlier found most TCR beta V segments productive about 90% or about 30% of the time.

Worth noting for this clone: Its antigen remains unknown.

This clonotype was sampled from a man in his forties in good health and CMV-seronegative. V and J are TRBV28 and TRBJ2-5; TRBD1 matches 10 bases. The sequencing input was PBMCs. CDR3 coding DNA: TGTGCCAGCAGCCCGCCTCAAGGGACAGGGGAAGAGACCCAGTACTTC. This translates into CASSPPQGTGEETQYF.